The sequence of this T cell receptor (beta chain) was determined in a study of vaccination and CD4 T cells after COVID-19 (dated by TCRdb to between 2021 and 2024). Broadly, across the study: Convalescent patients had a positive SARS-CoV-2 result on nasal swab PCR, and of these patients, 8 or 9 had mild disease and one had severe disease. The convalescent cohort comprised six males and four females, including two Hispanic individuals, seven Caucasians, two Asians and one multiracial person. Each participant got two doses of either the Pfizer-BioNTech BNT162b2 vaccine (n=8) or the Moderna mRNA-1273 vaccine (n=2). Post-COVID blood samples were collected from convalescent patients a median of around 96 days after diagnosis, with a range of roughly 35 to 161 days. Post-vaccine blood samples were collected a median of approximately 72 days after the second vaccine dose, ranging from about 13 to 241 days. For stimulating the cultures, overlapping spike peptide pools were used, derived from SARS-CoV-2 as well as from the common cold coronaviruses HCoV-NL63, HCoV-OC43 and HCoV-229E. In control cultures, a CEFX viral epitope pool was used as positive control, an HIV-1 Nef peptide pool was used as negative control, or no peptide was added. The spike-specific CD4+ TCR repertoire was compared before and after mRNA vaccination in approximately ten COVID-19 convalescent patients and a handful of infection-naive healthy vaccine recipients.

The germline V gene yields SGHTA for CDR1 and FQGNSA for CDR2. At the junction V is shortened by 5 bases and J by 3 bases, with 5 bases in between. The CDR3 runs 12 residues from the cysteine to the phenylalanine. The retained sequence is limited to the CDR3, 36 bases, with the frame set at the first base. By its share of the sample, this clonotype is medium-sized (0.01 to 0.1%). Its target antigen remains unknown. The record has no base qualities; no much larger clone is one base away. The library was generated by PCR. DNA from cultured CD4+ T cells was subjected to TCR sequencing with the Oncomine TCR Beta short-read assay at the Johns Hopkins FTIC core. The QIAamp micro DNA kit was used to extract genomic DNA from the cultured CD4+ T cells. Oncomine TCR Beta libraries made from cultured CD4+ T cells were pooled using unique dual indexes and sequenced on an Illumina iSeq 100. The source study handled its data this way. Non-productive sequences were filtered out, and CDR3s that did not start with C, did not end with F or W, or were shorter than 7 amino acids were discarded. The MANAFEST web application identified antigen-specific clonotypes by comparing peptide-stimulated wells against reference wells and other culture wells. For a clone to be called positive, the clone needed an FDR below 0.05, an odds ratio above 5, and a productive frequency above 0.1% in at least two of three replicate wells. Clonotypes that were significantly expanded in both SARS-CoV-2 spike wells and at least one common cold coronavirus spike condition were defined as cross-reactive. Levenshtein distances (stringdist) and unrooted phylogenetic trees (ape) in R version 3.6.1 were used to assess CDR3 homology. Starting from the raw public reads, TCRdb applied fastp trimming at Q25, assembled clones with MiXCR and retained in-frame beta chains. Each record represents a unique CDR3 protein, reported with the most common genes and DNA among its rows. These V and J calls are TCRdb output, not the study's own analysis. The sample table records roughly 11,000 distinct CDR3 sequences; 40% to 50% of these occur just once. In total, the top ten clones hold 29% of the sample.

This sample's treatment or condition label indicates: approximately nine-day PBMC culture with coronavirus spike peptide pools or control peptides (ViraFEST assay). The ViraFEST assay was used in the study, in which antigen-specific T cells were expanded with peptide pools and expanded clonotypes were subsequently identified by TCR sequencing. Positive SARS-CoV-2 PCR tests in the convalescent patients dated from March to December 2020, before Alpha, Beta and Delta variants emerged in the United States. PBMCs were cultured at about 2 million per well in IMDM supplemented with approximately 5% human AB serum and about 10 IU/ml IL-2, with about 10 ug/ml peptide pools added. On days 3 and 7, half of the culture medium was replaced with fresh IL-2-containing medium. After 10 days of culture, CD4+ T cells were isolated by negative selection with the EasySep CD4+ T cell isolation kit. PBMCs were separated from whole blood using Ficoll-Paque Plus gradient centrifugation and then either used fresh or cryopreserved at -140C. Triplicate wells were generally used for each culture condition.

General conclusions and limits of the study: The median count of SARS-CoV-2-reactive clonotypes went up from 20 to 25 after infection to about 40 after vaccination, although the change was not significant. Among the post-vaccine SARS-CoV-2-reactive clones in convalescent patients, a median about 86% showed up only after vaccination, which suggests vaccine-specific priming. The number of convalescent patients in the study was relatively small, and the study did not examine early timepoints following natural infection. In convalescent patients, nearly all vaccine-specific clones (304 of 307) were found to be mono-reactive for SARS-CoV-2 spike rather than cross-reactive with common cold coronaviruses.

The source material was CD4+ T cells from blood, cultured in vitro. The sequence joins TRBV7-2 to TRBJ1-5; the D gene remains uncertain. The receptor comes from a human donor who had recovered from COVID-19. The DNA sequence follows: TGTGCCAGCAGCGTCTACAATCAGCCCCAGCATTTT. It is translated as CASSVYNQPQHF.